This is a list of T cell receptor beta chains from one sample in a study of cytomegalovirus exposure and HLA in healthy donors. TCRdb keeps only in-frame clones here, not all; method: immunoSEQ multiplex PCR. Here the sample spans under 100,000 clones, approximately 96% being singletons. Material for sequencing was PBMCs. The receptors derive from a woman under 30 in good health and CMV-seronegative. CDR3s include the opening cysteine and the closing phenylalanine or tryptophan. Each record gives: V gene, J gene, clone size, CDR3 protein. Clone size is given for some rows only: seen once, a few or many times, or a class if the clone is expanded.

V gene: TRBV7-9
J gene: TRBJ1-6
clone size: NA
CDR3 protein: CASATRESSYNSPLHF

V gene: TRBV19
J gene: TRBJ2-7
clone size: NA
CDR3 protein: CASSIEGQGTYEQYF

V gene: TRBV18
J gene: TRBJ2-1
clone size: NA
CDR3 protein: CASSPDYGGNLYNEQFF

V gene: TRBV15
J gene: TRBJ2-1
clone size: NA
CDR3 protein: CATSSRDRTSGSWYNEQFF

V gene: TRBV30
J gene: TRBJ1-5
clone size: NA
CDR3 protein: CACEWPGRGLRPQHF

V gene: TRBV27
J gene: TRBJ2-7
clone size: NA
CDR3 protein: CASTVYEQYF

V gene: TRBV6-1
J gene: TRBJ1-5
clone size: NA
CDR3 protein: CASRGQSNQPQHF

V gene: TRBV6-1
J gene: TRBJ2-3
clone size: NA
CDR3 protein: CASTPNSDTQYF

V gene: TRBV5-8
J gene: TRBJ2-7
clone size: NA
CDR3 protein: CASSEGTNF

V gene: TRBV5-1
J gene: TRBJ2-2
clone size: NA
CDR3 protein: CASSSNRGDTGELFF

V gene: TRBV10-1
J gene: TRBJ2-7
clone size: NA
CDR3 protein: CASSVSGTGGHEQYF

V gene: TRBV6-5
J gene: TRBJ2-7
clone size: NA
CDR3 protein: CASFGGGGPYEQYF

V gene: TRBV27
J gene: TRBJ1-2
clone size: NA
CDR3 protein: CASSQGQINYGYTF

V gene: TRBV18
J gene: TRBJ2-1
clone size: NA
CDR3 protein: CASSPLGGANEQFF

V gene: TRBV27
J gene: TRBJ2-7
clone size: once
CDR3 protein: CASSLYRDSYEQYF

V gene: TRBV18
J gene: TRBJ1-1
clone size: NA
CDR3 protein: CASSPPSGEAFF

V gene: TRBV5-6
J gene: TRBJ2-4
clone size: once
CDR3 protein: CASSSGLAENIQYF